The 7 T cell receptor beta chains in this list originate from one sample, sequenced in a study of T cells in women clearing cervical HPV infection. Repertoires were generated with immunoSEQ multiplex PCR, while TCRdb's copy carries only in-frame clones and drops some. This sample carries 30,000 to 35,000 clones, with around 16% going to the ten biggest clones. Sequenced input: blood buffy coat. These receptors were collected from a woman between 18 and 70 years old with a cervical HPV16 infection that either progressed to CIN3+ or cleared (not recorded which).

With respect to this clone: With the read ending 3 residues before the CDR3 end, the germline J gene is used to fill in that end. This chain uses TRBV30 with TRBJ1-2; 8 bases are shared with TRBD1. This CDR3 has 15 residues. Per germline, CDR1 GTSNPN and CDR2 SVGIG (reference sequence). V was pared by 0 bases and J by 7 bases, with 10 bases of the junction left unmatched. The CDR3 DNA, read in part, is TGTGCCTGGAGTGTACCGGGACAGGTATATGGTGGC. Its protein product is CAWSVPGQVYGG. The whole CDR3 protein reads CAWSVPGQVYGGYTF.

Concerning this clone itself: The read stops 3 residues short of the end of the CDR3; the missing end is completed from the germline J gene. The chain recombines TRBV19 with TRBJ1-5, with 7 nucleotides matching TRBD1. The CDR3 spans 14 residues. Unmatched junction bases numbered 4, after V lost 5 bases and J lost 3 bases. Per the germline V gene, CDR1 is LNHDA and CDR2 is SQIVND (reference sequence). The chain's CDR3 is CASSVRGPNQPQHF. CDR3 bases read: TGTGCCAGTAGTGTTAGGGGGCCCAATCAGCCC. Using reference TRBV19 and TRBJ1-5 for the parts outside the CDR3, the full variable domain is DGGITQSPKYLFRKEGQNVTLSCEQNLNHDAMYWYRQDPGQGLRLIYYSQIVNDFQKGDIAEGYSVSREKKESFPLTVTSAQKNPTAFYLCASSVRGPNQPQHFGDGTRLSIL.

Note on this clone: The read halts 3 residues ahead of the CDR3 end, with the missing end drawn from the germline J gene. J is TRBJ2-3 and V is TRBV7-8; TRBD2 might be the D (7 bases). Per germline, CDR1 SGHVS and CDR2 FQNEAQ. CDR3 length equals 16 residues. Trimming pared 5 bases from V and 7 bases from J, leaving 22 bases between. CDR3 bases read: TGTGCCAGCAGCGCGATGGGCGGGGGCCGAGGAAATACG. This encodes CASSAMGGGRGNT. The CDR3 in full is CASSAMGGGRGNTQYF. Complete variable domain (other parts from reference TRBV7-8 and TRBJ2-3): GAGVSQSPRYKVAKRGQDVALRCDPISGHVSLFWYQQALGQGPEFLTYFQNEAQLDKSGLPSDRFFAERPEGSVSTLKIQRTQQEDSAVYLCASSAMGGGRGNTQYFGPGTRLTVL.

To note about this clone: The CDR3 goes on 3 residues after the read ends, and that part is filled in from the germline J gene. This chain joins TRBV4-2 and TRBJ1-2; D might be TRBD1 (5 bases). This CDR3 comprises 13 residues. Per the germline V gene, CDR1 is LGHNA and CDR2 is YNFKEQ. CDR3 DNA, as far as it was read: TGTGCCAGCAGCCAGCGGGGCCAGGCGGGA. Translating it yields CASSQRGQAG. The whole CDR3 sequence is CASSQRGQAGYTF.

With respect to this clone: From the germline J gene comes the end of the CDR3, since the read stops 3 residues before it. The chain uses TRBV19 and TRBJ1-1; no definite D call. V lost 11 bases and J 7 bases, leaving 20 bases between the germline ends. This CDR3 contains 13 residues. Looked up from germline, CDR1 is LNHDA and CDR2 is SQIVND (reference sequence). CDR3 DNA (partial): TGTGCCGCTCGGATGAGGGTAGAGGGTGAA. The encoded protein is CAARMRVEGE. The whole CDR3 reads CAARMRVEGEAFF.

As for this clone: The read terminates 3 residues before the CDR3 end, so the remaining end is supplied by the germline J gene. V gene TRBV30 combines with J gene TRBJ2-7; D possibly corresponds to TRBD2 (5 bases). The germline gives CDR1 GTSNPN, CDR2 SVGIG (reference sequence). The V gene lost 3 bases and the J gene lost 6 bases, with 15 bases spanning the gap. This CDR3 has 13 amino acids. CDR3 DNA (partial): TGTGCCTGGAGCCTTAAACTAGAAGGCGAG. Its protein product is CAWSLKLEGE. The entire CDR3 sequence reads CAWSLKLEGEQYF.

On this clone itself: The read comes to an end 3 residues before the CDR3 does, leaving the germline J gene to fill in the end. The chain recombines TRBV7-2 with TRBJ1-5; D gene unclear. V was clipped by 3 bases and J by 4 bases, with 7 bases between them. This CDR3 has 13 amino acids. Germline V lookup: CDR1 SGHTA, CDR2 FQGNSA. The CDR3 spells CASSLWANQPQHF. The part of the CDR3 DNA that was read is TGTGCCAGCAGCTTGTGGGCGAATCAGCCC.